This passage covers 27 T cell receptor beta chains from one sample sequenced in a study of graft-versus-host responses after intestinal transplantation. Antigens for these TCRs are unknown. The data were produced by immunoSEQ multiplex PCR, yet TCRdb's version contains in-frame clones alone and is incomplete. The table has over 100,000 clones, roughly 93% seen once. The starting material was unstimulated CD4+ T cells sorted from spleen or lymph node cells, obtained before intestinal transplant. These receptor sequences come from a human donor who received an intestinal transplant.

The chain employs TRBV15 and TRBJ1-5; 9 positions match TRBD1. The CDR3 has 15 residues. Germline V gene lookup returns CDR1 LNHNV and CDR2 YYDKDF (reference sequence). V dropped 8 bases and J dropped 4; count of bases not matched to a gene: 9. The CDR3 region is CATGRLQGANQPQHF. CDR3 DNA sequence: TGTGCCACCGGCCGGTTACAGGGGGCGAATCAGCCCCAGCATTTT.

The chain joins TRBV5-1 to TRBJ1-5; the D gene is possibly TRBD1 (5 bases). The CDR3 runs to 13 residues. The ends were cut back, 4 bases at V and 6 bases at J, with 11 bases in the middle. The germline V gene encodes CDR1 SGHRS and CDR2 YFSETQ. CDR3 in amino acids: CASSPRGGQPQHF. The CDR3, as DNA: TGCGCCAGCAGCCCCCGCGGGGGTCAGCCCCAGCATTTT.

This chain links TRBV11-1 with TRBJ2-3, with D hard to call. Trimming took off 5 bases at V and 2 bases at J, with 5 bases between the two ends. There are 12 residues in the CDR3. CDR1 is SGHAT and CDR2 is FQDESV in the germline V gene (reference sequence). The CDR3 DNA follows: TGTGCCAGCAGCCGGAACACAGATACGCAGTATTTT. Translation: CASSRNTDTQYF.

CDR3 sequence reads: CASSLVGAGETGELFF. In nucleotides, the CDR3 is TGTGCCAGCAGCTTGGTGGGGGCGGGAGAAACCGGGGAGCTGTTTTTT. This sequence joins TRBV5-4 and TRBJ2-2; D is perhaps TRBD2 (7 bases). V was shortened by 0 bases and J by 5 bases, with 14 bases between the two germline ends. Germline assignment: CDR1 SGHNT and CDR2 YYREEE (reference sequence). This CDR3 comprises 16 residues.

The chain joins TRBV6-5 to TRBJ2-2; either TRBD1 or TRBD2 may supply D (5 bases each). The germline V and J ends were trimmed by 5 bases and 6 bases, with 13 bases remaining between them. The CDR3 has 14 residues. The germline V gene encodes CDR1 MNHEY and CDR2 SVGAGI. In DNA, the CDR3 is TGTGCCAGCAGTCAGCGTTGGGACGCCGGGGAGCTGTTTTTT. This codes for CASSQRWDAGELFF.

The chain combines TRBV28 with TRBJ1-5; tentatively, D is TRBD1 (5 bases). V was cut by 5 bases and J by 4 bases, with 15 bases left in between. Germline assignment: CDR1 MDHEN and CDR2 SYDVKM. CDR3 length equals 15 residues. CDR3 protein: CASSPLFGGNQPQHF. For the CDR3, the DNA is TGTGCCAGCAGTCCACTCTTCGGGGGGAATCAGCCCCAGCATTTT.

This chain links TRBV11-3 with TRBJ2-1, with 8 bases fitting TRBD1. Unmatched junction bases numbered 6, after V lost 5 bases and J lost 3 bases. Germline V gene sequence: CDR1 SGHNT, CDR2 YENEEA. The CDR3 spans 15 residues. CDR3 nucleotides: TGTGCCAGCAGCCCATCAGGGGGCGGCTACAATGAGCAGTTCTTC. This sequence encodes CASSPSGGGYNEQFF.

The chain links TRBV18 to TRBJ2-3; 7 positions agree with TRBD2. With V trimmed by 4 bases and J by 4 bases, 11 bases remained unmatched. This CDR3 comprises 16 residues. Germline V lookup: CDR1 KGHSH, CDR2 LQKENI. The CDR3 sequence: CASSQRGGPPPDTQYF. The CDR3 coding sequence is TGTGCCAGCTCACAACGGGGAGGGCCTCCCCCAGATACGCAGTATTTT.

The rearrangement links TRBV5-1 to TRBJ2-2; D remains ambiguous. Germline-derived CDR1 and CDR2 are SGHRS and YFSETQ. The CDR3 contains 14 residues. V was shortened by 0 bases and J by 3 bases, with 6 bases between the two germline ends. As DNA, the CDR3 is TGCGCCAGCAGCTTGGGAGTTTACACCGGGGAGCTGTTTTTT. Protein: CASSLGVYTGELFF.

Worth noting for this clone: Other DNA sequences of this sample code for an identical CDR3. The chain uses TRBV6-6 and TRBJ2-7; 7 positions match TRBD1. Per germline, CDR1 MNHNY and CDR2 SVGAGI (reference sequence). The CDR3 contains 14 residues. Germline trimming cut 6 bases from V and 7 bases from J; bases unmatched to any gene: 12. CDR3 DNA sequence: TGTGCCAGCAGCATACTACAGGGGACATATGAGCAGTACTTC. Protein product: CASSILQGTYEQYF.

This rearrangement joins TRBV7-3 to TRBJ1-5; TRBD1 matches at 9 bases. Looked up from germline, CDR1 is SGHTA and CDR2 is FQGTGA. The CDR3 contains 15 residues. The trim removed 0 bases at V and 10 bases at J, leaving 7 bases unmatched. CDR3 bases: TGTGCCAGCAGCTTAACCGGGACAGGGATCGATCCCCAGCATTTT. It specifies CASSLTGTGIDPQHF.

This clone was counted a few times. V gene TRBV11-2 combines with J gene TRBJ2-3, with D maybe TRBD1 (6 bases). The germline CDR1 and CDR2 sequences are SGHAT and FQNNGV. CDR3 length: 16 residues. Trimming shortened V by 1 base and J by 2 bases, and 13 bases separated the two germline ends. CDR3 amino acids: CASSLGADRATDTQYF. CDR3 nucleotide sequence: TGTGCCAGCAGCTTAGGAGCGGACAGAGCCACAGATACGCAGTATTTT.

The rearrangement links TRBV12-5 to TRBJ2-1; 10 bases are a match to TRBD2. Germline lookup yields CDR1 LGHNT and CDR2 FRNRAP. The ends lost 1 base at V and 7 bases at J; junction bases unmatched: 7. This CDR3 contains 16 residues. CDR3 in amino acids: CASGLGLAGVQNEQFF. Here the CDR3 DNA reads TGTGCTAGTGGTTTGGGCCTAGCGGGAGTTCAAAATGAGCAGTTCTTC.

V usage is TRBV7-3 and J usage is TRBJ2-2, with a possible D match to TRBD2 (6 bases). Per germline, CDR1 SGHTA and CDR2 FQGTGA. The CDR3 has 15 residues. V gave up 1 base and J gave up 4 bases, with 10 bases separating them. The CDR3 here is CASSLNGRGTGELFF. The CDR3 DNA reads TGTGCCAGCAGCTTAAACGGGAGAGGCACCGGGGAGCTGTTTTTT.

The CDR3 spells CASSVLPGSAKNIQYF. CDR3 nucleotide sequence: TGTGCCAGCAGCGTACTGCCGGGGAGTGCCAAAAACATTCAGTACTTC. The rearrangement links TRBV9 to TRBJ2-4, with D possibly matching TRBD2 (5 bases). The germline V gene encodes CDR1 SGDLS and CDR2 YYNGEE. There are 16 residues in the CDR3. The germline V and J ends were trimmed by 1 base and 1 base, with 12 bases remaining between them. The whole variable domain, remainder taken from reference TRBV9 and TRBJ2-4, is DSGVTQTPKHLITATGQRVTLRCSPRSGDLSVYWYQQSLDQGLQFLIQYYNGEERAKGNILERFSAQQFPDLHSELNLSSLELGDSALYFCASSVLPGSAKNIQYFGAGTRLSVL.

The rearrangement uses TRBV6-5 and TRBJ2-5; D possibly corresponds to TRBD2 (6 bases). Trimming removed 2 bases at V and 4 bases at J, with 14 bases between. The germline V gene encodes CDR1 MNHEY and CDR2 SVGAGI. The CDR3 spans 15 residues. Written as DNA, the CDR3 is TGTGCCAGCAGTTACGGAGGGAGCCCCATAGAGACCCAGTACTTC. Its protein is CASSYGGSPIETQYF.

The rearrangement uses TRBV6-1 and TRBJ1-2, with no clear D. Germline lookup yields CDR1 MNHNS and CDR2 SASEGT. V was cut by 1 base and J by 8 bases, with 17 bases left in between. The CDR3 length is 15 residues. Here the CDR3 reads CASSEGVGPSRGYTF. CDR3 in DNA: TGTGCCAGCAGTGAAGGCGTCGGCCCCAGCCGCGGCTACACCTTC.

This rearrangement joins TRBV30 to TRBJ2-1, with a weak D call TRBD1 (5 bases). The CDR3 runs to 13 residues. V lost 2 bases, J lost 5 bases, and 10 bases lay in between. Germline V gene sequence: CDR1 GTSNPN, CDR2 SVGIG (reference sequence). The CDR3 nucleotides read TGTGCCTGGAGTAAACAGGAGCACAATGAGCAGTTCTTC. This codes for CAWSKQEHNEQFF.

The V call is TRBV2, the J call TRBJ2-1; tentative D call: TRBD2 (5 bases). The CDR3 spans 15 residues. V dropped 10 bases and J dropped 5 bases, with 21 bases sitting between them. In germline, CDR1 is SNHLY, CDR2 FYNNEI. CDR3 nucleotides: TGTGCCACCACGCCACGGGGAGTAGGAGACAATGAGCAGTTCTTC. It codes for CATTPRGVGDNEQFF.

This chain uses TRBV27 with TRBJ2-7; tentative D call: TRBD1 (6 bases). Deletions cut 7 bases from V and 0 bases from J, with 16 bases between. This CDR3 region has 15 residues. CDR1 and CDR2 from the germline V gene are MNHEY and SMNVEV (reference sequence). The CDR3 sequence is CASKMEDRSSYEQYF. The DNA for the CDR3 is TGTGCCAGCAAGATGGAAGACAGGAGCTCCTACGAGCAGTACTTC.

The chain joins TRBV6-6 to TRBJ1-1; no clear D. V was clipped by 2 bases and J by 1 base, with 8 bases between them. Looked up from germline, CDR1 is MNHNY and CDR2 is SVGAGI (reference sequence). The CDR3 is 14 residues long. For the CDR3, the DNA is TGTGCCAGCAGTTACATTCAGGCGAACACTGAAGCTTTCTTT. This translates into CASSYIQANTEAFF.

The chain couples TRBV27 to TRBJ2-1; no clear D gene. The CDR3 extends over 12 amino acids. Germline values: CDR1 MNHEY, CDR2 SMNVEV (reference sequence). V was clipped by 5 bases and J by 5 bases, with 7 bases between them. CDR3 loop: CASSRNHNEQFF. Written as DNA, the CDR3 is TGTGCCAGCAGTCGGAACCACAATGAGCAGTTCTTC.

CDR3 amino acids: CAIRKGLAGEGELFF. The CDR3 nucleotides are TGTGCCATCAGGAAAGGGCTAGCGGGAGAAGGGGAGCTGTTTTTT. This chain links TRBV10-3 with TRBJ2-2, with 10 bases aligning to TRBD2. Germline V gene sequence: CDR1 ENHRY, CDR2 SYGVKD. The ends lost 6 bases at V and 8 bases at J; junction bases unmatched: 9. This CDR3 region has 15 residues.

V is TRBV18 and J is TRBJ1-1; D is undetermined. Looked up from germline, CDR1 is KGHSH and CDR2 is LQKENI. V was pared by 3 bases and J by 1 base, with 15 bases between. CDR3 length equals 16 residues. CDR3 nucleotide sequence: TGTGCCAGCTCACCTCGATTTAATCCGGGGAACACTGAAGCTTTCTTT. This codes for CASSPRFNPGNTEAFF.

J is TRBJ2-7 and V is TRBV30, with TRBD2 as a possible D gene (7 bases). CDR3 length: 15 amino acids. Deletions cut 3 bases from V and 2 bases from J, with 17 bases between. The germline V gene encodes CDR1 GTSNPN and CDR2 SVGIG (reference sequence). The CDR3 loop is CAWSGGRRNAYEQYF. CDR3 DNA sequence: TGTGCCTGGAGCGGGGGGCGCCGGAACGCCTACGAGCAGTACTTC.

The chain carries TRBV6-1 and TRBJ2-1; 7 bases map to TRBD2. V dropped 4 bases and J dropped 8; count of bases not matched to a gene: 5. Germline-derived CDR1 and CDR2 are MNHNS and SASEGT. The CDR3 runs 13 residues. DNA of the CDR3: TGTGCCAGCAGTGCTCTAGCGGCCTATGAGCAGTTCTTC. Protein: CASSALAAYEQFF.

This clone appeared a few times. The chain is built from TRBV7-9 and TRBJ2-1; TRBD2 might be the D (5 bases). V lost 6 bases and J lost 0, with 6 bases in between. CDR3 size: 13 residues. The V gene's germline CDR1 is SEHNR and CDR2 FQNEAQ (reference sequence). The CDR3 DNA reads as TGTGCCAGCAGGGGGAGCTCCTACAATGAGCAGTTCTTC. It is translated as CASRGSSYNEQFF.